Below, one T cell receptor (beta chain) is given with its context. Its antigen is not yet known. Base qualities are not at hand, and no much larger clone is one base apart. These data originate in a study of OX40 agonist ivuxolimab in advanced cancers. Turning to the overall study: Ivuxolimab, which targeted the costimulatory receptor OX40 (CD134), was an agonistic, fully human IgG2 monoclonal antibody. Intravenous ivuxolimab was administered to patients every 2 weeks at six dose levels: 0.01, 0.1, 0.3, 1.5, 3 and 10 mg/kg. Of the roughly 54 dose-escalation patients, hepatocellular carcinoma was present in approximately 20, melanoma in approximately 15, renal cell carcinoma in 9 and head and neck cancer in 9. The dose-escalation cohort was roughly 83% male with a mean age of 60 years, ranging from roughly 23 to 90. Patients were allowed to have had prior anti-PD-1, anti-PD-L1 or anti-CTLA-4 therapy, and approximately 40% of the dose-escalation patients had been treated with checkpoint inhibitors. Three dose-escalation patients achieved partial responses, one with hepatocellular carcinoma and two with cutaneous melanoma. The purpose of peripheral TCRbeta sequencing was to test whether ivuxolimab changed TCR sequence diversity and led to clonal T-cell expansion. The paper reports the monotherapy dose-escalation portion (N of about 54 patients) of the phase I ivuxolimab trial.

Overall study outcomes, separate from this receptor: Clonal expansion of both CD4+ and CD8+ blood T cells was observed from baseline to week 6 at doses 0.1 to 3.0 mg/kg. Antigen specificity was not determined for the clonally expanded peripheral T cells. Low levels of normalized T-cell clonal expansion were also seen in some patients who did not respond. After ivuxolimab, more expanded clones were found on average in CD8+ T cells than in CD4+ T cells. Partial responders in the 0.1-3.0 mg/kg groups had among the lowest normalized peripheral clonal expansion, especially among CD8+ T cells.

V trim: 3 bases; J trim: 4 bases; unmatched bases: 12. The germline V gene (reference sequence) yields LNHDA for CDR1 and SQIVND for CDR2. The CDR3 runs 17 amino acids, cysteine and phenylalanine included. Left in the record is the CDR3 DNA by itself, 51 bases read in frame from the first base. Genomic DNA was isolated from the sorted cells so that the TCRbeta CDR3 region could be sequenced. The immunoSEQ Assay was used for sequencing of TCRbeta CDR3 regions. In TCRdb, the immuneACCESS table is reduced to in-frame sequences with V and J assigned. These tables do not hold every clone; where another copy was compared, an unresolved V gene accounts for under half, and the others remain unexplained. Counted in this sample were about 64,000 clones; around four fifths of them appeared once. The top ten clonotypes cover 2% to 3% of the sample. Patients with a history of autoimmune disease or receiving systemic immunosuppression were excluded from the trial. Peripheral blood for TCR sequencing was collected from all dose cohorts at baseline, on cycle 4 day 1, and on cycle 7 day 1. The samples were drawn from a first-in-human, open-label, multicenter phase I dose-escalation trial of ivuxolimab. Adults with locally advanced or metastatic melanoma, renal cell, hepatocellular, or head and neck squamous cell carcinoma were enrolled in the trial. Before TCR sequencing, CD4+ T cells and CD8+ T cells were sorted from peripheral blood as separate populations.

Sequenced here: CD4+ or CD8+ T cells sorted from blood, sampled in a trial of the OX40 agonist ivuxolimab. This clonotype was sampled from an adult with an advanced solid tumor such as melanoma, head and neck, liver or kidney cancer. This receptor chain uses TRBV19 and TRBJ2-3; 8 junctional bases match TRBD1. Read as DNA, the sequence is TGTGCCAGTAGTATGGATGGGCAGGGGGCTTGGTCAGATACGCAGTATTTT. Its translation reads: CASSMDGQGAWSDTQYF.